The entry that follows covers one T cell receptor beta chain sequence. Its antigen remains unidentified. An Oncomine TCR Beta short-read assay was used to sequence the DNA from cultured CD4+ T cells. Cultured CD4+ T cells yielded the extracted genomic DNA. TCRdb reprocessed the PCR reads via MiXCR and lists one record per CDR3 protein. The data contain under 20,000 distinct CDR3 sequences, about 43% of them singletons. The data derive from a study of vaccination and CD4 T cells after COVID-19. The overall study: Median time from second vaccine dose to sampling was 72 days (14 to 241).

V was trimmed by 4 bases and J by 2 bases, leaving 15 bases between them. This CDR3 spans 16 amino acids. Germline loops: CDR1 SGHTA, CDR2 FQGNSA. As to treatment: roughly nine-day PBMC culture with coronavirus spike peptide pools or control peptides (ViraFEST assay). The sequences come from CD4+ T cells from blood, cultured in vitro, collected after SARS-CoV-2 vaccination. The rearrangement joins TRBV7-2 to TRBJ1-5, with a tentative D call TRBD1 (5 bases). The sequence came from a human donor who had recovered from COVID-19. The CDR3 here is CASSSQSGNRNQPQHF. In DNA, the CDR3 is TGTGCCAGCAGCTCTCAGTCAGGGAATCGCAATCAGCCCCAGCATTTT.